The rows below give T cell receptor beta chains drawn from one sample of a study of shared clonotypes between healthy human individuals. Only in-frame clones appear in the TCRdb table, and some are missing; sequencing was by immunoSEQ multiplex PCR. The repertoire holds about 600,000 clones, around 97% seen once, with around 0.057% in the top ten. Source material: naive CD4+ T cells sorted from blood. These receptors all stem from a woman aged 25 to 39 in good health. The CDR3 runs from the conserved cysteine through the conserved F or W. A D gene is named only where the DNA matches it firmly. Size is stated for part of the rows, as once, few or many counts, or as a class when the clone is expanded.

TGTGCCAGCAGCTTAGTCGGCGGGACAACGCCAGATACGCAGTATTTT,CASSLVGGTTPDTQYF,TRBJ2-3,NA,16,TRBV7-6,NA
TGTGCCAGCAGCTTAGGTGGTGGCGGCACAGATACGCAGTATTTT,CASSLGGGGTDTQYF,TRBJ2-3,NA,15,TRBV11-3,NA
TGTGCCAGCAGGGGGGTGGCAGGGGGAAAACTGTTTTTT,CASRGVAGGKLFF,TRBJ1-4,NA,13,TRBV28,TRBD1
TGTGCCAGCAGTTCCTCTGTAGCGGGTAATTACAATGAGCAGTTCTTC,CASSSSVAGNYNEQFF,TRBJ2-1,NA,16,TRBV28,TRBD2
TGTGCCAGCAGCCTCGGGGGGAATACTAATGAAAAACTGTTTTTT,CASSLGGNTNEKLFF,TRBJ1-4,NA,15,TRBV5-4,NA
TGTGCCAGTAGTATACAGCCGGGACTACACAATGAGCAGTTCTTC,CASSIQPGLHNEQFF,TRBJ2-1,NA,15,TRBV19,TRBD2
TGTGCCAGCAGTGCGGGGGGTTCAGGAGCTTTCTTT,CASSAGGSGAFF,TRBJ1-1,NA,12,TRBV6-4,NA
TGTGCCAGCAGAGAACTAGCGGGAGTGGGGGGCACAGATACGCAGTATTTT,CASRELAGVGGTDTQYF,TRBJ2-3,NA,17,TRBV28,TRBD2
TGTGCCAGCAGCCCTGGGACCGCTTGGGGAGAGACCCAGTACTTC,CASSPGTAWGETQYF,TRBJ2-5,NA,15,TRBV11-2,NA
TGTGCCAGCAGCTTAGTGAACAGGGGGGACACCGGGGAGCTGTTTTTT,CASSLVNRGDTGELFF,TRBJ2-2,NA,16,TRBV11-2,TRBD1
TGTGCCAGCAGCTTAGATGATCTGGGCTTGTCTGAAAAACTGTTTTTT,CASSLDDLGLSEKLFF,TRBJ1-4,NA,16,TRBV7-9,NA
TGTGCCAGTAGTTCACAGGACAATCAGCCCCAGCATTTT,CASSSQDNQPQHF,TRBJ1-5,NA,13,TRBV19,NA
TGTGCCAGCTCACCCGACAGGACCACGAACACCGGGGAGCTGTTTTTT,CASSPDRTTNTGELFF,TRBJ2-2,NA,16,TRBV18,NA
TGTGCCAGCTCCCCAGACCGACGGAGCACAGATACGCAGTATTTT,CASSPDRRSTDTQYF,TRBJ2-3,NA,15,TRBV18,NA
TGTGCCAGCAGTCCGTCCTGGAGCGGGAGGGCCCTTGAGCAGTTCTTC,CASSPSWSGRALEQFF,TRBJ2-1,NA,16,TRBV28,TRBD2
TGTGCCAGTAGTGAAGTAGAGTTGGCCGGGGAGCTGTTTTTT,CASSEVELAGELFF,TRBJ2-2,NA,14,TRBV19,NA
TGTGCCAGCACAAAGGAATCCTATGGCTACACCTTC,CASTKESYGYTF,TRBJ1-2,NA,12,TRBV2,NA
TGCGCCAGCAAATCCCAGGGGAATTGGTACGAGCAGTACTTC,CASKSQGNWYEQYF,TRBJ2-7,NA,14,TRBV10-2,NA
TGTGCCAGCAGCTCAGAGGGGCAGGGGCATGGCTACACCTTC,CASSSEGQGHGYTF,TRBJ1-2,NA,14,TRBV7-9,NA
TGCAGCGTTGGAGGCCAGGAAGCTTTCTTT,CSVGGQEAFF,TRBJ1-1,NA,10,TRBV29-1,NA
TGTGCCAGTAGTTCACAGCAAAATTCCTACGAGCAGTACTTC,CASSSQQNSYEQYF,TRBJ2-7,NA,14,TRBV19,NA
TGTGCCAGCAGCTCAGGGGGGACCTTCAACTATGGCTACACCTTC,CASSSGGTFNYGYTF,TRBJ1-2,NA,15,TRBV7-8,TRBD1
TGTGCCAGCTCAGAGCCTAGCGGAGCAGATACGCAGTATTTT,CASSEPSGADTQYF,TRBJ2-3,NA,14,TRBV18,TRBD2
TGTGCCAGCAGAGCTACGGACAGGGATCTCGATGAGCAGTTCTTC,CASRATDRDLDEQFF,TRBJ2-1,NA,15,TRBV6-6,TRBD1
TGTGCCAGCGGGACAGGGGGCCTCGAGCAGTACTTC,CASGTGGLEQYF,TRBJ2-7,NA,12,TRBV28,TRBD1
TGTGCCAGCAGTTTTGAGGTCCTGGATGGCTACACCTTC,CASSFEVLDGYTF,TRBJ1-2,NA,13,TRBV28,NA
TGTGCCAGCAGCCAAGATCAGTTTTTGAGCTCCTACGAGCAGTACTTC,CASSQDQFLSSYEQYF,TRBJ2-7,NA,16,TRBV14,NA
TGTGCCAGCAGACTTGGACGAACTAACTATGGCTACACCTTC,CASRLGRTNYGYTF,TRBJ1-2,NA,14,TRBV6-6,NA
TGTGCCATCAGGCGGGAGGCCTCCTACGAGCAGTACTTC,CAIRREASYEQYF,TRBJ2-7,NA,13,TRBV10-3,TRBD2
TGTGCCCAACGGCAAGGGAACCCCTCCTACGAGCAGTACTTC,CAQRQGNPSYEQYF,TRBJ2-7,NA,14,TRBV6-1,NA
TGTGCCAGCAAAGCGGCCTCTGGCGAGCAGTACTTC,CASKAASGEQYF,TRBJ2-7,NA,12,TRBV7-9,NA
TGTGCCAGCAGCGTTCAGGGTCATCAGCCCCAGCATTTT,CASSVQGHQPQHF,TRBJ1-5,NA,13,TRBV7-9,NA
TGCGCCAGCAGCTTGTTGGACAGGGGGCCCTCACCCCAGGAAGCTTTCTTT,CASSLLDRGPSPQEAFF,TRBJ1-1,NA,17,TRBV5-1,TRBD1
TGTGCCTGGAACCCACTAGCGGGAGGGCCAAGTTTTTATACCGGGGAGCTGTTTTTT,CAWNPLAGGPSFYTGELFF,TRBJ2-2,NA,19,TRBV30,TRBD2
TGTGCCAGCAGCTCAGGGTTTGGTGGCTACACCTTC,CASSSGFGGYTF,TRBJ1-2,NA,12,TRBV6-5,NA
TGTGCCAGCAGTGAATCCCTCGCCGGTTCCGAGACCCAGTACTTC,CASSESLAGSETQYF,TRBJ2-5,NA,15,TRBV28,NA
TGTGCCAGCAGAGCACTAGGAAACACCATATATTTT,CASRALGNTIYF,TRBJ1-3,NA,12,TRBV28,NA
TGTGCCAGCTCAAACGGACAGGGAGGATCCTACGAGCAGTACTTC,CASSNGQGGSYEQYF,TRBJ2-7,NA,15,TRBV18,TRBD1
TGCGCCAGCAGCTTGATGGATCCCGCCGGGGAGCTGTTTTTT,CASSLMDPAGELFF,TRBJ2-2,NA,14,TRBV5-1,NA
TGTGCCACCAGCAGGTCCCAGGGATTTGGTAATTCACCCCTCCACTTT,CATSRSQGFGNSPLHF,TRBJ1-6,NA,16,TRBV15,NA
TGTGCCAGCAGTACAGGGTATGCTTCACCCCTCCACTTT,CASSTGYASPLHF,TRBJ1-6,NA,13,TRBV6-5,NA
TGTGCCAGTAGTATAATGGGAACCTCTGGAAACACCATATATTTT,CASSIMGTSGNTIYF,TRBJ1-3,NA,15,TRBV19,NA
TGTGCCAGCAGTTTAGGATCTGGAAACACCATATATTTT,CASSLGSGNTIYF,TRBJ1-3,NA,13,TRBV28,NA
TGCGCCAGCAGTCAATCCAGGGCGGGGGGCACGAGCAATCAGCCCCAGCATTTT,CASSQSRAGGTSNQPQHF,TRBJ1-5,NA,18,TRBV23-1,NA
TGTGCCAGCAGAATGGCCGCCCCGGATACGCAGTATTTT,CASRMAAPDTQYF,TRBJ2-3,once,13,TRBV28,NA
TGTGCCAGCATAGGGCAAAACTACGAGCAGTACTTC,CASIGQNYEQYF,TRBJ2-7,NA,12,TRBV25-1,NA
TGTGCCAGCACATCACAGGGGATAGGGCGTAACTATGGCTACACCTTC,CASTSQGIGRNYGYTF,TRBJ1-2,NA,16,TRBV28,TRBD1
TGTGCCAGCTCATTTTCCAGGGACAATGAGCAGTTCTTC,CASSFSRDNEQFF,TRBJ2-1,NA,13,TRBV18,NA
TGTGCCAGCAGCTTAGGGTGGGATACGCAGTATTTT,CASSLGWDTQYF,TRBJ2-3,NA,12,TRBV7-8,NA
TGTGCCAGCTCCCCTGCCGGGGGGACAGGGTATCAGCCCCAGCATTTT,CASSPAGGTGYQPQHF,TRBJ1-5,NA,16,TRBV18,TRBD1
TGTGCCAGCAGTTACTCCCACTATTCCTCCTACGAGCAGTACTTC,CASSYSHYSSYEQYF,TRBJ2-7,NA,15,TRBV6-5,NA
TGTGCCAGCAGCTCCGGACAGGGGGCACACTATGGCTACACCTTC,CASSSGQGAHYGYTF,TRBJ1-2,NA,15,TRBV7-9,TRBD1
TGTGCCAGCAGCCCCCAGGGGGGGATCGGGGATGGCTACACCTTC,CASSPQGGIGDGYTF,TRBJ1-2,NA,15,TRBV27,TRBD1
TGTGCCAGCCTCTCGGGACTAGCGGGATTTTGGGGGGATGAGCAGTTCTTC,CASLSGLAGFWGDEQFF,TRBJ2-1,NA,17,TRBV28,TRBD2